What follows are 17 T cell receptor beta chains derived from one specimen sequenced in a study of response to subunit inactivated influenza vaccine (dated by TCRdb to the late 2010s). Libraries were constructed by RT-PCR. The sequencer listed for this sample is Illumina HiSeq 2500. TCRdb cleaned the public reads at Q25 with fastp, built clones with MiXCR and kept in-frame beta chains. Each CDR3 protein appears once, grouped with its most common genes and DNA. Within this sample are hundreds of thousands of distinct CDR3 sequences, with around 8% of them counted one time only. The top ten clones comprise over 10% of the sample. The input for sequencing was PBMCs from blood, taken about 24 months after vaccination. The receptors were gathered from a man aged 45-69 years who received an inactivated influenza vaccine. Donor details come from another sample of the same person, matched by shared clones.

This clonotype was observed many times. V and J are TRBV11-2 and TRBJ2-1; tentative D call: TRBD2 (5 bases). V shed 0 bases and J shed 6 bases, with 15 bases lying between them. The length of the CDR3 is 16 residues. Germline V CDR1 and CDR2: SGHAT, FQNNGV. The CDR3 DNA follows: TGTGCCAGCAGCTTAGATTTGTTAGGAGGTGTCAATGAGCAGTTCTTC. Protein product: CASSLDLLGGVNEQFF. Supplemented by reference TRBV11-2 and TRBJ2-1, the full variable domain reads EAGVAQSPRYKIIEKRQSVAFWCNPISGHATLYWYQQILGQGPKLLIQFQNNGVVDDSQLPKDRFSAERLKGVDSTLKIQPAKLEDSAVYLCASSLDLLGGVNEQFFGPGTRLTVL.

The CDR3 sequence: CASTSRPNEKLFF. The CDR3 nucleotides read TGCGCCAGCACGAGTCGCCCGAATGAAAAACTGTTTTTT. The chain has TRBV5-1 and TRBJ1-4; no reliable D call. Germline assignment: CDR1 SGHRS and CDR2 YFSETQ. The CDR3 runs to 13 residues. Trimming pared 6 bases from V and 5 bases from J, leaving 11 bases between.

Remarks on this clonotype: A clone one base away is much larger, so this may be a read error. The gene calls are TRBV6-1 and TRBJ2-1; 7 nucleotides agree with TRBD1. This CDR3 has 18 residues. Germline-derived CDR1 and CDR2 are MNHNS and SASEGT. This CDR3 reads CAISEAQDRSSSYNERFF. CDR3 bases: TGTGCCATCAGCGAAGCCCAGGACAGGTCTAGCTCCTACAATGAGCGGTTCTTC.

In this sample, this clonotype turned up many times. The V call is TRBV27, the J call TRBJ1-5; D not certain. The germline gives CDR1 MNHEY, CDR2 SMNVEV (reference sequence). Trimming removed 3 bases from V and 4 bases from J, with 13 bases in between. The CDR3 is 15 amino acids. CDR3 sequence: CASSFPARGNQPQHF. The CDR3 DNA is TGTGCCAGCAGTTTCCCGGCCCGGGGAAATCAGCCCCAGCATTTT.

This clonotype was seen more than once but under ten times. The CDR3 is CASTLFRQGTSRAEQFF. CDR3 bases: TGTGCCAGCACGCTATTCAGACAGGGGACTAGCAGAGCTGAGCAGTTCTTC. J is TRBJ2-1 and V is TRBV6-1; tentatively, D is TRBD2 (9 bases). The V end was cut by 7 bases, the J end by 9 bases, with 28 bases between. The germline V gene has CDR1 MNHNS and CDR2 SASEGT. The length of the CDR3 is 17 residues.

This clonotype was counted a few times. The chain links TRBV2 to TRBJ2-5; 10 nucleotides align to TRBD1. V gave up 6 bases and J gave up 3 bases; unmatched junction bases: 4. CDR3 length equals 14 residues. CDR1 and CDR2 (germline): SNHLY, FYNNEI. CDR3 residues: CASREGTGEETQYF. The CDR3, as DNA: TGTGCCAGCAGAGAGGGGACAGGGGAAGAGACCCAGTACTTC.

This clonotype occurred a few times. In DNA form, the CDR3 reads TGTGCCAGCAGCTTAGATGGGGGGCTTGATCAGCCCCAGCATTTT. Translating it yields CASSLDGGLDQPQHF. The chain combines TRBV7-9 with TRBJ1-5; possible D gene TRBD1, 6 bases. CDR1 is SEHNR and CDR2 is FQNEAQ in the germline V gene (reference sequence). V lost 1 base and J 5 bases, leaving 12 bases between the germline ends. This CDR3 has 15 amino acids.

The chain joins TRBV5-6 to TRBJ2-5; 8 nucleotides line up with TRBD2. Trimming cost V 3 bases and J 5 bases; bases outside gene matches: 6. The CDR3 length is 14 residues. Looked up from germline, CDR1 is SGHDT and CDR2 is YYEEEE. The CDR3 protein is CASSSPGTRETQYF. In nucleotides, the CDR3 is TGTGCCAGCAGCTCCCCCGGGACTAGGGAGACCCAGTACTTC.

V and J are TRBV4-3 and TRBJ2-1, with 11 bases matching TRBD2. The V gene's germline CDR1 is LGHNA and CDR2 YSLEER. The CDR3 sequence is 17 residues long. J lost 4 bases, V lost 3 bases, and 8 bases had no gene match. In DNA, the CDR3 is TGCGCCAGCAGCCACGGACTAGCGGGTGGCTTATACAATGAGCAGTTCTTC. This gives the protein CASSHGLAGGLYNEQFF.

This clonotype occurred many times. This chain joins TRBV10-3 and TRBJ2-3; D is unclear. V was trimmed by 4 bases and J by 3 bases, leaving 14 bases between them. Germline CDR1 reads ENHRY; CDR2 reads SYGVKD. The CDR3 consists of 15 residues. CDR3 nucleotide sequence: TGTGCCATCAGTGTGGGCCACCATGGGACAGATACGCAGTATTTT. Residues: CAISVGHHGTDTQYF.

This clonotype appeared many times. This chain connects TRBV7-2 to TRBJ2-1; D is perhaps TRBD1 or TRBD2 (5 bases each). Germline V gene lookup returns CDR1 SGHTA and CDR2 FQGNSA. V lost 2 bases and J lost 8, with 10 bases in between. The CDR3 totals 13 residues. In DNA form, the CDR3 reads TGTGCCAGCAGCTTAAGAGGGGTCGATGAGCAGTTCTTC. Translating it yields CASSLRGVDEQFF.

This clonotype was seen at least ten times. The chain links TRBV28 to TRBJ1-5; D may be TRBD1 (5 bases). This CDR3 is built from 16 residues. Germline V CDR1 and CDR2: MDHEN, SYDVKM. V lost 8 bases to trimming and J lost 1 base, with 18 bases between them. CDR3 bases: TGTGCCAGCGGGGAAACAGGTGGTTACAGCAATCAGCCCCAGCATTTT. This gives the protein CASGETGGYSNQPQHF.

V gene TRBV5-1 combines with J gene TRBJ2-1; 8 bases line up with TRBD2. The V gene end was trimmed by 4 bases and the J gene end by 6 bases; junction bases not matched to a gene: 3. Germline CDR1 reads SGHRS; CDR2 reads YFSETQ. This CDR3 is built from 13 residues. The DNA of the CDR3 is TGCGCCAGCAGCCGCGGACTAGCCAATGAGCAGTTCTTC. Translation: CASSRGLANEQFF. Combining the CDR3 with reference TRBV5-1 and TRBJ2-1 gives the whole variable domain KAGVTQTPRYLIKTRGQQVTLSCSPISGHRSVSWYQQTPGQGLQFLFEYFSETQRNKGNFPGRFSGRQFSNSRSEMNVSTLELGDSALYLCASSRGLANEQFFGPGTRLTVL.

This clonotype was recorded at least ten times. This chain connects TRBV12-3 or TRBV12-4 to TRBJ1-4, with a weak D call TRBD1 (5 bases). The CDR3 extends over 14 amino acids. The V end lost 7 bases, the J end lost 8 bases, and 17 bases lay between the germline ends. The CDR3 region has the DNA TGTGCCAGCAACCTAGGCAGGGCCGCCGAAAAACTGTTTTTT. This codes for CASNLGRAAEKLFF.

This clonotype was detected only a few times. This CDR3 is CSASDAGGPERAKNIQYF. In nucleotides, the CDR3 is TGCAGTGCTAGTGACGCGGGAGGGCCCGAACGAGCCAAAAACATTCAGTACTTC. The chain carries TRBV20-1 and TRBJ2-4, with TRBD2 matching 9 bases. The junction had 12 bases not matched to a gene; V was cut back by 3 bases and J by 0 bases. CDR3 size: 18 residues. From germline, CDR1 is DFQATT and CDR2 SNEGSKA (reference sequence).

This clonotype was seen more than once but under ten times. The chain carries TRBV21-1 and TRBJ2-2. TRBV21-1 is described as a pseudogene. The CDR3 spans 14 residues. CDR3 in DNA: TGTGCCAGCAGCAAAGCGGGGGAAACCGGGGAGCTGTTTTTT. It is translated as CASSKAGETGELFF.

This clonotype was detected only a few times. The genes are TRBV24-1 and TRBJ2-1; 14 nucleotides match TRBD2. Trimming at V came to 4 bases and at J to 15 bases, leaving 10 bases not matched to a gene. Germline assignment: CDR1 KGHDR and CDR2 SFDVKD. The CDR3 sequence is 15 residues long. CDR3 protein: CATSEPGTSGSRRFF. The CDR3 DNA is TGTGCCACCAGTGAGCCCGGGACTAGCGGGAGTAGACGGTTCTTC.